The rows below give T cell receptor beta chains drawn from one sample of a study of long-term antiretroviral therapy in people with HIV. The repertoire was sequenced with immunoSEQ multiplex PCR; TCRdb's copy has only in-frame clones and lacks some. The sample includes some 20,000 clones, about three quarters of them seen just once. Sequenced here: unsorted PBMCs, sampled at the start of antiretroviral therapy, before treatment. The receptors stem from a woman aged 35 to 49 with HIV. Each CDR3 is given with its conserved first and last residue. A D gene is named only where the DNA matches it firmly. Clone size, where shown, is once, few, many, or a class for clones that have expanded.

DNA,CDR3,length,V,D,size,J
TGTGCCTGGATACGGGACAGGGGGCGGATCGGGACCGGGGAGCTGTTTTTT,CAWIRDRGRIGTGELFF,17,TRBV30,TRBD1,NA,TRBJ2-2
TGTGCCAGCAGCTTCGGAGCGGGGGGACAAGAGACCCAGTACTTC,CASSFGAGGQETQYF,15,TRBV5-6,TRBD2,few,TRBJ2-5
TGTGCCAGCTCCGGACAGGTTAATCAGCCCCAGCATTTT,CASSGQVNQPQHF,13,TRBV6-5,TRBD1,NA,TRBJ1-5
TGTGCCAGAAGCTTAGCGGCAGTGTGGGGCCGAAGATCACCCCTCCACTTT,CARSLAAVWGRRSPLHF,17,TRBV5-3,NA,NA,TRBJ1-6
TGTGCCAGCAGCCCCCGAGGGTTTTATGAGCAGTACTTC,CASSPRGFYEQYF,13,TRBV12-1,NA,NA,TRBJ2-7
TGTGCCAGCAAAACGGCGGCCCGTTATAATTCACCCCTCCACTTT,CASKTAARYNSPLHF,15,TRBV27,NA,few,TRBJ1-6
TGTGCCGGCAACAGGACTCGGGACAGTCGTTATCCCCGTACCTACGAGCAGTACTTC,CAGNRTRDSRYPRTYEQYF,19,TRBV2,TRBD1,NA,TRBJ2-7
TGTGCCAGCAGCCCAGCTAGCGGGAGCCAAGAGACCCAGTACTTC,CASSPASGSQETQYF,15,TRBV11-2,TRBD2,NA,TRBJ2-5
TGTGCCAGCAGCTCGTCCCCTGGCAGGGAGACCCAGTACTTC,CASSSSPGRETQYF,14,TRBV7-2,NA,NA,TRBJ2-5
TGCGCCAGCAGCCAAGAACCCCAGGGGGCTGGCGACGAGCAGTACTTC,CASSQEPQGAGDEQYF,16,TRBV4-3,TRBD1,NA,TRBJ2-7
TGTGCCAGCAGTTACTCTAGCGGCAATCAGCCCCAGCATTTT,CASSYSSGNQPQHF,14,TRBV6-5,NA,NA,TRBJ1-5
TGCAGCGGACAGGATAACACTGAAGCTTTCTTT,CSGQDNTEAFF,11,TRBV29-1,NA,NA,TRBJ1-1
TGCGCCAGCAGCCGGGCGCCTAGCGGGGGGGCCGGCACCGGGGAGCTGTTTTTT,CASSRAPSGGAGTGELFF,18,TRBV4-1,TRBD2,NA,TRBJ2-2
TGTGCCAGTAGTAAGGGAGTGACCGGGGAGCTGTTTTTT,CASSKGVTGELFF,13,TRBV19,NA,NA,TRBJ2-2
TGTGCCTGGAGTCCCCGGACAGGGTGGGGCTATGGCTACACCTTC,CAWSPRTGWGYGYTF,15,TRBV30,TRBD1,NA,TRBJ1-2
TGTGCCAGCACCCATTTACACAGGGACGGCTATGGCTACACCTTC,CASTHLHRDGYGYTF,15,TRBV7-4,NA,NA,TRBJ1-2
TGTGCCAGCAGCGTAGAGGGCAGGGGGAACTCTGGAAACACCATATATTTT,CASSVEGRGNSGNTIYF,17,TRBV9,TRBD1,NA,TRBJ1-3
TGTGCCAGCAGGGGACTAGCCCGCAATGAGCAGTTCTTC,CASRGLARNEQFF,13,TRBV4-2,TRBD2,NA,TRBJ2-1
TGTGCCAGCCTGCGTAGTGCTAACTATGGCTACACCTTC,CASLRSANYGYTF,13,TRBV28,NA,NA,TRBJ1-2
TGTGCCAGCAGCCCTTGGGGGGGCCCCTACAATGAGCAGTTCTTC,CASSPWGGPYNEQFF,15,TRBV11-2,NA,NA,TRBJ2-1
TGCGCCAGCAGCCCGACAGGGTTCAACACTGAAGCTTTCTTT,CASSPTGFNTEAFF,14,TRBV5-1,TRBD1,once,TRBJ1-1
TGCGCCAGCAGCCAGTGGACAGGGCAAACTGAAGCTTTCTTT,CASSQWTGQTEAFF,14,TRBV4-3,TRBD1,NA,TRBJ1-1
TGTGCCAGCAGCGTAGATGGCGGGGGGCAGTACGAGCAGTACTTC,CASSVDGGGQYEQYF,15,TRBV9,TRBD2,few,TRBJ2-7
TGTGCCTGGAGTGCAGGGGCGGGGGACACTGAAGCTTTCTTT,CAWSAGAGDTEAFF,14,TRBV30,NA,NA,TRBJ1-1
TGTGCCAGCCTTAGCCACACCGGGGAGCTGTTTTTT,CASLSHTGELFF,12,TRBV25-1,NA,NA,TRBJ2-2
TGTGCCATCAGTGAAGGGAGGGAGCAGTACTTC,CAISEGREQYF,11,TRBV10-3,NA,few,TRBJ2-7
TGTGCCAGCAGCCAATCTCCGGCGGGACTAGCCTCCTCTGGGGCCAACGTCCTGACTTTC,CASSQSPAGLASSGANVLTF,20,TRBV16,TRBD2,NA,TRBJ2-6
TGTGCCAGTAGTAGCGGAAGGAACACTGAAGCTTTCTTT,CASSSGRNTEAFF,13,TRBV19,NA,NA,TRBJ1-1
TGTGCCAGCAGCGCAAGGGTAGAACAGACCCAGTACTTC,CASSARVEQTQYF,13,TRBV7-2,NA,NA,TRBJ2-5
TGTGCCTGGACCCGACAGGGGACCTCTAACTATGGCTACACCTTC,CAWTRQGTSNYGYTF,15,TRBV30,TRBD1,NA,TRBJ1-2
TGTGCCAGCAGACCGGACTTTCGGGAGACCCAGTACTTC,CASRPDFRETQYF,13,TRBV28,NA,NA,TRBJ2-5
TGTGCCAGCAGTCCGGGGACCGCTGATCAGCCCCAGCATTTT,CASSPGTADQPQHF,14,TRBV27,NA,once,TRBJ1-5
TGCGCCAGCAGCTTGGAAACAGGGGGAACCGGGGAGCTGTTTTTT,CASSLETGGTGELFF,15,TRBV5-1,TRBD1,NA,TRBJ2-2
TGTGCCACCAGCTCGGGACTGAACACTGAAGCTTTCTTT,CATSSGLNTEAFF,13,TRBV15,NA,NA,TRBJ1-1
TGTGCCTGGAGACTAGCGGGGGGGCGGGGTTTGTTCTTC,CAWRLAGGRGLFF,13,TRBV30,TRBD2,NA,TRBJ2-1
TGTGCCAGCAGCTTCACACAGGGGAGAAGTGAAAAACTGTTTTTT,CASSFTQGRSEKLFF,15,TRBV9,TRBD1,NA,TRBJ1-4
TGTGCCTGGAGACACTGGCAAAGGGGGGGACCCGCCGGGGAGCTGTTTTTT,CAWRHWQRGGPAGELFF,17,TRBV30,NA,NA,TRBJ2-2
TGTGCCAGCAGCCTTAGCGGGGGGAATAATGAGCAGTTCTTC,CASSLSGGNNEQFF,14,TRBV11-2,TRBD2,NA,TRBJ2-1
TGTGCCAGCAGCTTAGGTGAAGCGACCGGGGAGCTGTTTTTT,CASSLGEATGELFF,14,TRBV7-8,NA,NA,TRBJ2-2
TGTGCCTCACGAACAGGGTATGAAAAACTGTTTTTT,CASRTGYEKLFF,12,TRBV19,NA,NA,TRBJ1-4
TGTGCCAGCAGTTTTGGAGGGACAGCATACTACGAGCAGTACTTC,CASSFGGTAYYEQYF,15,TRBV28,NA,NA,TRBJ2-7
TGTGCCAGCAGCCCAGGGGACACTGAAGCTTTCTTT,CASSPGDTEAFF,12,TRBV7-8,NA,NA,TRBJ1-1
TGTGCCAGCAGCGTAGAGGGGTTTAGCACAGATACGCAGTATTTT,CASSVEGFSTDTQYF,15,TRBV9,NA,NA,TRBJ2-3
TGTGCCAGCAGCGTAGGGAGGGGGGGCTGGGAGACCCAGTACTTC,CASSVGRGGWETQYF,15,TRBV9,NA,NA,TRBJ2-5
TGTGCCAGCAGCTTAGCTAGCGGGTTGGATACGCAGTATTTT,CASSLASGLDTQYF,14,TRBV7-2,TRBD2,NA,TRBJ2-3
TGTGCCAGCAGCAGGACTAGCGGGGAAGAGACCCAGTACTTC,CASSRTSGEETQYF,14,TRBV28,TRBD2,NA,TRBJ2-5
TGTGCCAGCAGTGGGGCGGGACAGGGGGCTCCACCCCTCCACTTT,CASSGAGQGAPPLHF,15,TRBV28,TRBD1,NA,TRBJ1-6
TGTGCCAGCAGTCAGTCCTACTACGAGCAGTACTTC,CASSQSYYEQYF,12,TRBV2,NA,once,TRBJ2-7
TGCGCCAGCATGCCACAGGAAGTAAGTACAGATACGCAGTATTTT,CASMPQEVSTDTQYF,15,TRBV5-1,NA,NA,TRBJ2-3
TGTGCCAGCATTAGGACAGGGAACTATGGCTACACCTTC,CASIRTGNYGYTF,13,TRBV7-9,TRBD1,NA,TRBJ1-2
TGTGCCAGCAGCTTAGGCTCTGGGGATAATGAAAAACTGTTTTTT,CASSLGSGDNEKLFF,15,TRBV5-8,NA,NA,TRBJ1-4
TGTGCCAGCAGCCCCCGACAGGCCCCTCCGGGCACAGATACGCAGTATTTT,CASSPRQAPPGTDTQYF,17,TRBV11-2,NA,NA,TRBJ2-3
TGTGCCTGGACCTTAGGGGGCCATGGCTACACCTTC,CAWTLGGHGYTF,12,TRBV30,TRBD1,NA,TRBJ1-2
TGTGCCAGCAGCCCACGACAGGGAGACACCATATATTTT,CASSPRQGDTIYF,13,TRBV7-2,TRBD1,NA,TRBJ1-3